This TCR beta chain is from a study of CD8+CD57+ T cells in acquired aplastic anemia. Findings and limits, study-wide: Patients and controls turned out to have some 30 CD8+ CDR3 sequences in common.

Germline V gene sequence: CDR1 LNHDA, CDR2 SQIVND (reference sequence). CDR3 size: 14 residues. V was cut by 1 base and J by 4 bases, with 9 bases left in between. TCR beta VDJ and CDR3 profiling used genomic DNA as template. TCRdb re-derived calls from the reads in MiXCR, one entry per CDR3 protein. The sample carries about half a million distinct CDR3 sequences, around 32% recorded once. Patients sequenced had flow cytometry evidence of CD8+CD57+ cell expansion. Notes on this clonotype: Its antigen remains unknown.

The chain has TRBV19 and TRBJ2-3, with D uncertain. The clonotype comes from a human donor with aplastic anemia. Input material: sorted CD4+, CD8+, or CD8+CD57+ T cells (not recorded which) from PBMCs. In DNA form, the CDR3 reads TGTGCCAGTAGTATAGGAGGATTCCCAGATACGCAGTATTTT. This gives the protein CASSIGGFPDTQYF. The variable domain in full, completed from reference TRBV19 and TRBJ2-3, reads DGGITQSPKYLFRKEGQNVTLSCEQNLNHDAMYWYRQDPGQGLRLIYYSQIVNDFQKGDIAEGYSVSREKKESFPLTVTSAQKNPTAFYLCASSIGGFPDTQYFGPGTRLTVL.